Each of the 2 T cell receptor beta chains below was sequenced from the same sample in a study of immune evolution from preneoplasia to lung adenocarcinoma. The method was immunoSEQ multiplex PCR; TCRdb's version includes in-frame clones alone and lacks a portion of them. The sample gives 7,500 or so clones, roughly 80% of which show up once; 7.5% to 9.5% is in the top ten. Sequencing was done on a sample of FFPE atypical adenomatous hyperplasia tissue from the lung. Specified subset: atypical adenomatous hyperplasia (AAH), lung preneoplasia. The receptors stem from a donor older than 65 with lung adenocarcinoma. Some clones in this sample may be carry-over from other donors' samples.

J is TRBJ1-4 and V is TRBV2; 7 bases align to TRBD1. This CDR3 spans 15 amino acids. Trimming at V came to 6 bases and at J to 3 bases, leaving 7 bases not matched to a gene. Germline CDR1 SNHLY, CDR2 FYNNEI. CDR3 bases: TGTGCCAGCAGACCCGACAGGGCCTCTAATGAAAAACTGTTTTTT. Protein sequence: CASRPDRASNEKLFF.

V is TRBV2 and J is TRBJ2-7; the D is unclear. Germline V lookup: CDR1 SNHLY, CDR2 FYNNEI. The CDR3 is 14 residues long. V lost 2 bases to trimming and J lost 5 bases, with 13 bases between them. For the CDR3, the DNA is TGTGCCAGCAGTGAACCGAACGCCCTGGACGAGCAGTACTTC. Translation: CASSEPNALDEQYF. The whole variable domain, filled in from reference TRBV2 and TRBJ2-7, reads EPEVTQTPSHQVTQMGQEVILRCVPISNHLYFYWYRQILGQKVEFLVSFYNNEISEKSEIFDDQFSVERPDGSNFTLKIRSTKLEDSAMYFCASSEPNALDEQYFGPGTRLTVT.